Below, 8 T cell receptor beta chains from the same sample are listed, as sequenced in a study of blood T cell repertoires in COVID-19. Only in-frame clones appear in the TCRdb table, and some are missing; sequencing was by immunoSEQ multiplex PCR. The table records over 250,000 clones, about nine tenths of them present only once. Sequencing was performed on peripheral blood. The receptor source for this set is a man in his forties or fifties who had recovered from COVID-19.

The chain links TRBV6-2 or TRBV6-3 to TRBJ1-2, with TRBD1 as a possible D gene (5 bases). Germline V gene sequence: CDR1 MNHEY, CDR2 SVGEGT. The CDR3 runs 14 residues. V gave up 2 bases and J gave up 2 bases, with 9 bases separating them. The CDR3 coding sequence is TGTGCCAGCAGTTACAGGACAAGCAACTATGGCTACACCTTC. Amino acid sequence: CASSYRTSNYGYTF.

The rearrangement links TRBV6-4 to TRBJ1-2; tentatively, D is TRBD1 (5 bases). The CDR3 is made up of 14 amino acids. Germline-derived CDR1 and CDR2 are MRHNA and SNTAGT. V was shortened by 6 bases and J by 8 bases, with 19 bases between the two germline ends. For the CDR3, the DNA is TGTGCCAGCAGCCCAGGGTACGGATTGTGGGGCTACACCTTC. This codes for CASSPGYGLWGYTF.

The chain recombines TRBV5-4 with TRBJ1-2, with no clear D. The V end was cut by 3 bases, the J end by 6 bases, with 15 bases between. Germline V gives CDR1 SGHNT, CDR2 YYREEE (reference sequence). This CDR3 comprises 14 residues. This CDR3 is CASSSGRTWDGYTF. CDR3 DNA sequence: TGTGCCAGCAGCTCAGGACGGACTTGGGATGGCTACACCTTC.

V is TRBV6-6 and J is TRBJ2-7; D unclear. CDR1 and CDR2 from the germline V gene are MNHNY and SVGAGI (reference sequence). This CDR3 has 12 residues. V was shortened by 5 bases and J by 6 bases, with 11 bases between the two germline ends. This chain's CDR3 is CASSPPGGEQYF. DNA for the CDR3: TGTGCCAGCAGTCCCCCAGGTGGCGAGCAGTACTTC.

The chain employs TRBV5-4 and TRBJ2-5; 9 bases map to TRBD2. This CDR3 region has 15 residues. Germline CDR1 SGHNT, CDR2 YYREEE (reference sequence). V was pared by 2 bases and J by 5 bases, with 7 bases of the junction left unmatched. CDR3 sequence reads: CASSFRGRAGETQYF. The CDR3 bases are TGTGCCAGCAGCTTCCGCGGGAGGGCCGGGGAGACCCAGTACTTC.

This chain links TRBV2 with TRBJ2-1; 7 positions match TRBD2. This CDR3 contains 14 residues. Germline V lookup: CDR1 SNHLY, CDR2 FYNNEI. V lost 6 bases to trimming and J lost 6 bases; unmatched junction nucleotides: 8. DNA for the CDR3: TGTGCCAGCAGGGGGGAGCTAGCGGCCAATGAGCAGTTCTTC. It is translated as CASRGELAANEQFF.

This clone was counted once. The rearrangement uses TRBV19 and TRBJ2-1; 14 bases match TRBD2. From germline, CDR1 is LNHDA and CDR2 SQIVND (reference sequence). After removal of 8 bases from V and 6 bases from J, the junction contained 6 bases not matched to a gene. The CDR3 totals 15 residues. The chain's CDR3 is CASGTGLAGGNEQFF. CDR3 in DNA: TGTGCCAGTGGGACCGGACTAGCGGGGGGCAATGAGCAGTTCTTC.

This clone occurred a few times. J is TRBJ2-1 and V is TRBV6-2 or TRBV6-3, with D unclear. The germline gives CDR1 MNHEY, CDR2 SVGEGT. Trimming took off 4 bases at V and 12 bases at J, with 10 bases between the two ends. The CDR3 loop spans 11 amino acids. The CDR3 loop is CASSSSPGQFF. CDR3 bases: TGTGCCAGCAGTTCTTCCCCCGGGCAGTTCTTC.